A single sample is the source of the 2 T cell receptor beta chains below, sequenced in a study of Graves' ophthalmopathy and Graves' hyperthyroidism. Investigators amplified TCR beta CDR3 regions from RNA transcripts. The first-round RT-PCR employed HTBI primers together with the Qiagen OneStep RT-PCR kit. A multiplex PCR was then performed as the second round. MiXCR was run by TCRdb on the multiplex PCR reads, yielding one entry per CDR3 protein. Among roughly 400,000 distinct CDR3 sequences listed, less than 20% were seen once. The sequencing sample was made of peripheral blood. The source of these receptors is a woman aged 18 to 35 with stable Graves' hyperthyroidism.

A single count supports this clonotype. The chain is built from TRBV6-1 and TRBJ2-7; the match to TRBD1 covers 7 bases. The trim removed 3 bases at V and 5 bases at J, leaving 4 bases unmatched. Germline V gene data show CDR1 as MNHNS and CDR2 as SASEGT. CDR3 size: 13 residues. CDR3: CASSENQGDEQYF. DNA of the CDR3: TGTGCCAGCAGTGAGAATCAGGGGGACGAGCAGTACTTC.

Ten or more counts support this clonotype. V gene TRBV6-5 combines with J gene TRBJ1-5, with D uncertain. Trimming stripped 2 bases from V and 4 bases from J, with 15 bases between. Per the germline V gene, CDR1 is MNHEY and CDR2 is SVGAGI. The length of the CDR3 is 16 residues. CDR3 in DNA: TGTGCCAGCAGTTACAGGGAAGGAGGTCCGAATCAGCCCCAGCATTTT. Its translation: CASSYREGGPNQPQHF.